The 21 T cell receptor beta chains in this list originate from one sample, sequenced in a study of blood T cell repertoires in COVID-19. Sequencing used immunoSEQ multiplex PCR; TCRdb keeps in-frame clones, though not all of them. The top ten hold roughly 2% of the sample, which has 380,000 or so clones, around 90% seen once. The sample consisted of PBMCs or T cells enriched from blood (not recorded which). These receptors all come from a woman aged 35 to 49 with acute COVID-19.

Turning to this clone: Other DNA sequences of this sample code for an identical CDR3. The chain employs TRBV4-2 and TRBJ2-7; the match to TRBD2 covers 10 bases. V shed 2 bases and J 1 base; nucleotides not matched to a gene: 2. There are 15 residues in the CDR3. Germline-derived CDR1 and CDR2 are LGHNA and YNFKEQ. This CDR3 is CASSQSSGGSYEQYF. The CDR3 bases are TGTGCCAGCAGCCAAAGTAGCGGGGGGTCCTACGAGCAGTACTTC.

The chain is built from TRBV5-5 and TRBJ1-5; D is perhaps TRBD1 (6 bases). The CDR3 totals 13 residues. Germline values: CDR1 SGHKS, CDR2 YYEKEE (reference sequence). The V end lost 2 bases, the J end lost 6 bases, and 9 bases lay between the germline ends. CDR3 nucleotide sequence: TGTGCCAGCAGCTTACAGGGAGCTCAGCCCCAGCATTTT. It yields the protein CASSLQGAQPQHF.

V gene TRBV5-1 combines with J gene TRBJ2-1, with a possible D match to TRBD2 (6 bases). V was pared by 4 bases and J by 3 bases, with 14 bases between. Germline-derived CDR1 and CDR2 are SGHRS and YFSETQ. The CDR3 length is 15 residues. CDR3 DNA sequence: TGCGCCAGCAGCCGTAGCGGAGAAATCTACAATGAGCAGTTCTTC. Residues: CASSRSGEIYNEQFF. Based on the CDR3 plus reference TRBV5-1 and TRBJ2-1, the full variable domain is KAGVTQTPRYLIKTRGQQVTLSCSPISGHRSVSWYQQTPGQGLQFLFEYFSETQRNKGNFPGRFSGRQFSNSRSEMNVSTLELGDSALYLCASSRSGEIYNEQFFGPGTRLTVL.

The table lists this clone with a few counts. The chain is built from TRBV12-3 or TRBV12-4 and TRBJ2-3, with a tentative D call TRBD1 (5 bases). The CDR3 contains 13 residues. The V end was cut by 8 bases, the J end by 5 bases, with 14 bases between. CDR3 protein: CASGAGSGDTQYF. DNA of the CDR3: TGTGCCAGCGGGGCCGGGTCAGGAGATACGCAGTATTTT.

The chain has TRBV19 and TRBJ2-7, with D perhaps TRBD1 (7 bases). V lost 5 bases and J lost 2, with 13 bases in between. The CDR3 runs 14 residues. The germline gives CDR1 LNHDA, CDR2 SQIVND (reference sequence). The CDR3 DNA is TGTGCCAGTAGTGAGGCCAGGGGGGCCTACGAGCAGTACTTC. Its translation: CASSEARGAYEQYF.

This chain connects TRBV7-9 to TRBJ2-7; TRBD1 agrees at 7 bases. CDR3 size: 15 residues. V was pared by 5 bases and J by 1 base, with 8 bases of the junction left unmatched. Germline loops: CDR1 SEHNR, CDR2 FQNEAQ (reference sequence). CDR3 DNA: TGTGCCAGCAGCGCTGACAGGGCCCCTTCCTACGAGCAGTACTTC. It yields the protein CASSADRAPSYEQYF.

This clone was seen a single time. The chain employs TRBV3-1 (or the pseudogene TRBV3-2) and TRBJ2-5; 12 nucleotides align to TRBD2. The ends lost 1 base at V and 4 bases at J; junction bases unmatched: 1. This CDR3 region has 15 residues. Germline V gives CDR1 LGHDT, CDR2 YNNKEL (reference sequence). Here the CDR3 DNA reads TGTGCCAGCAGCCAAGCTAGCGGGGGGGCAGAGACCCAGTACTTC. As protein: CASSQASGGAETQYF.

V and J are TRBV6-5 and TRBJ1-3; 7 positions match TRBD1. The CDR3 contains 15 residues. J gave up 0 bases and V 7 bases, and 6 bases lay outside the gene matches. Germline values: CDR1 MNHEY, CDR2 SVGAGI. CDR3 DNA sequence: TGTGCCAGCAAGCGCGGACAGGACTCTGGAAACACCATATATTTT. Its translation: CASKRGQDSGNTIYF.

The chain recombines TRBV18 with TRBJ2-7; 8 nucleotides line up with TRBD1. The CDR3 is 14 residues long. V lost 5 bases to trimming and J lost 6 bases; unmatched junction nucleotides: 9. Germline-derived CDR1 and CDR2 are KGHSH and LQKENI. DNA of the CDR3: TGTGCCAGCTCAAGCAGGCAGGGGGCTGGCGAGCAGTACTTC. This translates into CASSSRQGAGEQYF.

This clone was seen once. The chain has TRBV5-6 and TRBJ1-3; D is unclear. Germline CDR1 reads SGHDT; CDR2 reads YYEEEE. Trimming stripped 4 bases from V and 0 bases from J, with 8 bases between. The CDR3 loop spans 14 amino acids. CDR3: CASSDDFSGNTIYF. The CDR3 nucleotides are TGTGCCAGCAGCGACGACTTCTCTGGAAACACCATATATTTT.

The J gene is TRBJ2-2, the V gene TRBV23-1; D is possibly TRBD1 (6 bases). Being an ORF, TRBV23-1 has a function that is uncertain. Trimming took 0 bases from V and 6 from J, leaving 20 bases between them. CDR3 length: 18 residues. The CDR3 coding sequence is TGCGCCAGCAGTCAATCTCAGGGTACCAGGGGATGTGCCGGGGAGCTGTTTTTT. Translating it yields CASSQSQGTRGCAGELFF.

V and J are TRBV5-1 and TRBJ1-2; 8 bases align to TRBD1. V gave up 1 base and J gave up 3 bases; unmatched junction bases: 11. The CDR3 is 17 residues long. CDR1 is SGHRS, CDR2 YFSETQ, per germline. The CDR3: CASSLTGRGGQDYGYTF. The DNA of the CDR3 is TGCGCCAGCAGCTTGACTGGGAGAGGGGGACAGGACTATGGCTACACCTTC.

This clone has only one observation. The chain joins TRBV6-5 to TRBJ2-7; 10 bases map to TRBD2. Germline V gives CDR1 MNHEY, CDR2 SVGAGI. The V and J ends lost 6 bases and 1 base, in that order; junction bases with no gene match: 6. This CDR3 comprises 15 residues. Here the CDR3 reads CASRPLAGLSYEQYF. CDR3 bases: TGTGCCAGCAGACCACTAGCGGGGCTTTCCTACGAGCAGTACTTC.

The CDR3 here is CASSTGLEPQHF. The CDR3 nucleotides read TGTGCCAGTAGTACAGGGTTGGAGCCCCAGCATTTT. The chain employs TRBV19 and TRBJ1-5; D perhaps matches TRBD1 (5 bases). Trimming took off 4 bases at V and 8 bases at J, with 9 bases between the two ends. CDR1 is LNHDA, CDR2 SQIVND, per germline (reference sequence). The CDR3 has 12 residues. The whole variable domain, filled in from reference TRBV19 and TRBJ1-5, reads DGGITQSPKYLFRKEGQNVTLSCEQNLNHDAMYWYRQDPGQGLRLIYYSQIVNDFQKGDIAEGYSVSREKKESFPLTVTSAQKNPTAFYLCASSTGLEPQHFGDGTRLSIL.

The chain joins TRBV3-1 (or the pseudogene TRBV3-2) to TRBJ2-1; 8 nucleotides align to TRBD1. Germline loops: CDR1 LGHDT, CDR2 YNNKEL (reference sequence). With V trimmed by 5 bases and J by 3 bases, 9 bases remained unmatched. The CDR3 runs 16 residues. This chain's CDR3 is CASSGFGTGDYNEQFF. In nucleotides, the CDR3 is TGTGCCAGCAGCGGTTTCGGGACAGGAGACTACAATGAGCAGTTCTTC.

J is TRBJ1-2 and V is TRBV5-6; 7 bases fit TRBD1. Germline loops: CDR1 SGHDT, CDR2 YYEEEE. The CDR3 contains 15 residues. Unmatched junction bases numbered 9, after V lost 0 bases and J lost 7 bases. The CDR3 DNA follows: TGTGCCAGCAGCTTGGTTGGAGGGGGCGCATCTGGCTACACCTTC. It translates to CASSLVGGGASGYTF.

V is TRBV9 and J is TRBJ2-2; 7 bases are shared with TRBD1. CDR3 size: 24 residues. V was pared by 0 bases and J by 2 bases, with 28 bases of the junction left unmatched. Germline V lookup: CDR1 SGDLS, CDR2 YYNGEE. CDR3: CASSVDRTGNTRPARGANTGELFF. Here the CDR3 DNA reads TGTGCCAGCAGCGTAGATAGGACAGGCAATACTAGGCCCGCGAGAGGGGCCAACACCGGGGAGCTGTTTTTT.

The V gene is TRBV5-1, the J gene TRBJ2-3; 7 positions match TRBD1. Germline V gives CDR1 SGHRS, CDR2 YFSETQ. Trimming took 5 bases from V and 2 from J; bases not matched to a gene: 8. The CDR3 is made up of 15 amino acids. DNA for the CDR3: TGCGCCAGCAGTCAGGACAGGACTCTCACAGATACGCAGTATTTT. As protein: CASSQDRTLTDTQYF.

This clone was counted between two and nine times. This chain joins TRBV5-6 and TRBJ1-2, with 10 bases aligning to TRBD1. This CDR3 comprises 16 residues. Unmatched junction bases numbered 4, after V lost 0 bases and J lost 2 bases. Looked up from germline, CDR1 is SGHDT and CDR2 is YYEEEE. CDR3 DNA: TGTGCCAGCAGCTTGGCTGGGGGACAGGGGAACTATGGCTACACCTTC. This codes for CASSLAGGQGNYGYTF.

This clone was counted a single time. CDR3 nucleotides: TGTGCCAGCAGCTTAGGCAGTAGCACAGATACGCAGTATTTT. This sequence encodes CASSLGSSTDTQYF. The V gene is TRBV7-2, the J gene TRBJ2-3, with no clear D. Germline CDR1 reads SGHTA; CDR2 reads FQGNSA. Deletions cut 1 base from V and 0 bases from J, with 5 bases between. CDR3 length equals 14 residues.

The genes are TRBV2 and TRBJ2-7, with a tentative D call TRBD2 (6 bases). CDR3 length: 10 amino acids. The V gene lost 11 bases and the J gene lost 5 bases, with 10 bases spanning the gap. CDR1 and CDR2 from the germline V gene are SNHLY and FYNNEI. The CDR3, as DNA: TGTGCCTCCCGGGAGAACGAGCAGTACTTC. Its protein product is CASRENEQYF.